The 24 T cell receptor beta chains given below trace back to one sample, sequenced in a study of blood T cell repertoires in COVID-19. Libraries were prepared by immunoSEQ multiplex PCR; TCRdb keeps only in-frame clonotypes and omits some of them. The sample contains about 50,000 clones, around nine tenths of which appear only once. The specimen sequenced was peripheral blood. The receptors stem from a human donor in a cohort sampled during active COVID-19.

In nucleotides, the CDR3 is TGTGCCAGCAGTCTGACTAGCGGGAACAACAATGAGCAGTTCTTC. Protein: CASSLTSGNNNEQFF. The chain combines TRBV28 with TRBJ2-1; 11 bases match TRBD2. CDR3 length: 15 residues. The germline V gene encodes CDR1 MDHEN and CDR2 SYDVKM. V lost 5 bases to trimming and J lost 5 bases; unmatched junction nucleotides: 5.

This sequence joins TRBV14 and TRBJ2-2; 7 bases map to TRBD2. The trim removed 4 bases at V and 5 bases at J, leaving 10 bases unmatched. CDR3 length: 16 residues. CDR1 and CDR2 (germline): SGHDN, FVKESK. The CDR3 nucleotides are TGTGCCAGCAGCCGAGACCTCGGGGGGTTTACCGGGGAGCTGTTTTTT. It specifies CASSRDLGGFTGELFF.

V usage is TRBV24-1 and J usage is TRBJ2-5; 10 nucleotides match TRBD1. Germline V gene data show CDR1 as KGHDR and CDR2 as SFDVKD. The trim removed 5 bases at V and 7 bases at J, leaving 9 bases unmatched. This CDR3 has 15 residues. The CDR3 sequence is CATSGGTGEPGTQYF. CDR3 nucleotides: TGTGCCACCAGTGGAGGGACAGGGGAACCGGGGACCCAGTACTTC.

This clone appeared once. The chain couples TRBV7-9 to TRBJ2-2, with TRBD1 matching over 8 bases. The CDR3 length is 13 residues. Looked up from germline, CDR1 is SEHNR and CDR2 is FQNEAQ (reference sequence). V lost 5 bases and J lost 7; bases outside the gene matches: 3. CDR3 DNA: TGTGCCAGCAGCATGACAGGGGTCGGGGAGCTGTTTTTT. As protein: CASSMTGVGELFF.

This clone was counted a single time. The chain recombines TRBV7-3 with TRBJ1-1; D is perhaps TRBD1 (5 bases). The length of the CDR3 is 19 residues. V shed 1 base and J shed 3 bases, with 24 bases lying between them. CDR1 and CDR2 from the germline V gene are SGHTA and FQGTGA. The CDR3 region has the DNA TGTGCCAGCAGCTTAAGGCTTCTGATCAGGGTAAACCGGGACACTGAAGCTTTCTTT. This codes for CASSLRLLIRVNRDTEAFF.

There are a few counts of this clone. The chain joins TRBV13 to TRBJ2-3, with 7 nucleotides matching TRBD1. Germline V CDR1 and CDR2: PRHDT, FYEKMQ (reference sequence). The CDR3 length is 16 residues. With V trimmed by 2 bases and J by 4 bases, 9 bases remained unmatched. Here the CDR3 DNA reads TGTGCCAGCAGCTTATCTACAGGGGATGGTGCAGATACGCAGTATTTT. Translation gives CASSLSTGDGADTQYF.

The chain combines TRBV4-2 with TRBJ2-1; D might be TRBD2 (5 bases). This CDR3 is 13 amino acids long. V gave up 1 base and J gave up 9 bases, with 10 bases separating them. The germline V gene encodes CDR1 LGHNA and CDR2 YNFKEQ. Here the CDR3 reads CASSQVFGGEQFF. The CDR3 DNA reads TGTGCCAGCAGCCAAGTTTTTGGAGGTGAGCAGTTCTTC.

The gene calls are TRBV6-5 and TRBJ1-6; tentative D call: TRBD1 (5 bases). The V gene's germline CDR1 is MNHEY and CDR2 SVGAGI. V lost 7 bases to trimming and J lost 8 bases, with 18 bases between them. CDR3 length: 15 amino acids. CDR3 in DNA: TGTGCCAGCACTGCCTTGGGGTGGGGGGATTCACCCCTCCACTTT. This encodes CASTALGWGDSPLHF.

The chain has TRBV5-1 and TRBJ1-2; tentative D call: TRBD1 (5 bases). V was trimmed by 1 base and J by 6 bases, leaving 10 bases between them. Germline values: CDR1 SGHRS, CDR2 YFSETQ. The CDR3 contains 13 residues. CDR3 sequence: CASSLSQGDGYTF. Written as DNA, the CDR3 is TGCGCCAGCAGCTTGAGTCAGGGTGATGGCTACACCTTC. Full variable domain (outside the CDR3, taken from reference TRBV5-1 and TRBJ1-2): KAGVTQTPRYLIKTRGQQVTLSCSPISGHRSVSWYQQTPGQGLQFLFEYFSETQRNKGNFPGRFSGRQFSNSRSEMNVSTLELGDSALYLCASSLSQGDGYTFGSGTRLTVV.

The chain links TRBV6-5 to TRBJ2-1; 8 bases match TRBD1. Germline V lookup: CDR1 MNHEY, CDR2 SVGAGI. The V gene end was trimmed by 0 bases and the J gene end by 9 bases; junction bases not matched to a gene: 7. There are 15 residues in the CDR3. CDR3 sequence: CASSYSGQGASEQFF. The CDR3 DNA reads TGTGCCAGCAGTTACTCTGGGCAGGGGGCGTCTGAGCAGTTCTTC.

J is TRBJ1-1 and V is TRBV13, with D possibly matching TRBD1 (6 bases). The germline V and J ends were trimmed by 1 base and 4 bases, with 7 bases remaining between them. This CDR3 region has 13 residues. The germline V gene has CDR1 PRHDT and CDR2 FYEKMQ (reference sequence). The CDR3 sequence is CASSLEGGTEAFF. The CDR3 nucleotides are TGTGCCAGCAGCTTAGAAGGGGGCACTGAAGCTTTCTTT.

The J gene is TRBJ1-4, the V gene TRBV21-1; the listed D gene, TRBD1, was not tested against the DNA. TRBV21-1 is an annotated pseudogene. The CDR3 has 19 residues. The CDR3 region is CASSSLGRGTDSFSEKLFF. CDR3 bases: TGTGCCAGCAGCTCTCTGGGAAGGGGGACAGACTCTTTTTCTGAAAAACTGTTTTTT.

The genes are TRBV9 and TRBJ1-1; D call uncertain. CDR3 size: 12 residues. V lost 0 bases and J lost 10, with 10 bases in between. Germline-derived CDR1 and CDR2 are SGDLS and YYNGEE. The CDR3 nucleotides are TGTGCCAGCAGCGTAGGAAACGGTGGAGCTTTCTTT. Translation: CASSVGNGGAFF.

Concerning this clone: The junction differs from germline at one of its ends, possibly a read error. The V gene is TRBV7-7, the J gene TRBJ2-2; 10 positions match TRBD1. CDR1 and CDR2 from the germline V gene are SSHAT and FNYEAQ (reference sequence). The CDR3 length is 14 residues. CDR3 amino acids: CASSSDRGAGELFF. The CDR3 bases are TGTGCTAGCAGCTCGGACAGGGGGGCCGGGGAGCTGTTTTTT.

This clone was seen more than once but under ten times. V is TRBV11-3 and J is TRBJ2-5; TRBD2 matches at 7 bases. V lost 5 bases to trimming and J lost 7 bases; unmatched junction nucleotides: 10. Germline CDR1 reads SGHNT; CDR2 reads YENEEA. The CDR3 totals 14 residues. The CDR3 is CASSLTGTTGTQYF. For the CDR3, the DNA is TGTGCCAGCAGCCTAACCGGGACTACAGGGACCCAGTACTTC.

The rearrangement uses TRBV3-1 (or the pseudogene TRBV3-2) and TRBJ2-5, with 7 bases aligning to TRBD2. This CDR3 contains 13 residues. Trimming at V came to 0 bases and at J to 10 bases, leaving 5 bases not matched to a gene. Per the germline V gene, CDR1 is LGHDT and CDR2 is YNNKEL (reference sequence). CDR3 protein: CASSQDRGGGQYF. The CDR3 region has the DNA TGTGCCAGCAGCCAAGATCGCGGGGGTGGCCAGTACTTC.

The genes are TRBV7-6 and TRBJ2-5; possible D gene TRBD2, 6 bases. Germline lookup yields CDR1 SGHVS and CDR2 FNYEAQ. V shed 5 bases and J shed 1 base, with 11 bases lying between them. The CDR3 sequence is 14 residues long. Written as DNA, the CDR3 is TGTGCCAGCAGCGTGGGCGGGGCCCAAGAGACCCAGTACTTC. Translation gives CASSVGGAQETQYF.

The chain has TRBV19 and TRBJ2-1; 8 bases fit TRBD1. V was clipped by 2 bases and J by 3 bases; unmatched bases: 18. Per the germline V gene, CDR1 is LNHDA and CDR2 is SQIVND (reference sequence). There are 20 residues in the CDR3. For the CDR3, the DNA is TGTGCCAGTAGTATAAGGGGATTTGGGCTGACAGGGGTAGACTACAATGAGCAGTTCTTC. Translated: CASSIRGFGLTGVDYNEQFF.

The rearrangement joins TRBV12-3 or TRBV12-4 to TRBJ1-5, with D perhaps TRBD1 (5 bases). This CDR3 is built from 13 residues. V was trimmed by 1 base and J by 9 bases, leaving 10 bases between them. DNA of the CDR3: TGTGCCAGCAGTTTAGACAGGCTCGGGCCCCAGCATTTT. It codes for CASSLDRLGPQHF.

CDR3 bases: TGTGCCAACTTACAGGGTCCTACGGATACGCAGTATTTT. Residues: CANLQGPTDTQYF. The chain combines TRBV6-4 with TRBJ2-3; D is perhaps TRBD1 (6 bases). This CDR3 contains 13 residues. CDR1 and CDR2 (germline): MRHNA, SNTAGT. V lost 10 bases to trimming and J lost 6 bases, with 17 bases between them.

The rearrangement uses TRBV7-9 and TRBJ1-4, with 8 bases lining up with TRBD1. Losses at the gene ends were 5 bases for V and 8 bases for J; bases not matched to a gene: 7. The CDR3 is 14 residues long. The germline V gene has CDR1 SEHNR and CDR2 FQNEAQ (reference sequence). The CDR3 sequence is CASSLTGEWEKLFF. As DNA, the CDR3 is TGTGCCAGCAGCCTGACAGGGGAGTGGGAAAAACTGTTTTTT.

This clone was found a few times. The chain couples TRBV7-3 to TRBJ2-3; a possible D gene is TRBD1 (5 bases). V lost 5 bases and J 1 base, leaving 16 bases between the germline ends. This CDR3 contains 16 residues. CDR1 and CDR2 (germline): SGHTA, FQGTGA. CDR3 sequence (DNA): TGTGCCAGCAGCCTTCAAGCCAGGGTGGGCACAGATACGCAGTATTTT. Translation: CASSLQARVGTDTQYF.

This sequence joins TRBV4-1 and TRBJ2-5, with TRBD2 identical over 9 bases. The length of the CDR3 is 17 residues. Germline-derived CDR1 and CDR2 are MGHRA and YSYEKL. Trimming cost V 2 bases and J 5 bases; bases outside gene matches: 12. Here the CDR3 DNA reads TGCGCCAGCAGCCAACAAGGACTAGCGTTCGGGGGGGAGACCCAGTACTTC. Protein product: CASSQQGLAFGGETQYF.

The chain is built from TRBV14 and TRBJ1-6; tentatively, D is TRBD1 (5 bases). The CDR3 extends over 15 amino acids. V was cut by 4 bases and J by 6 bases, with 13 bases left in between. The germline gives CDR1 SGHDN, CDR2 FVKESK. Here the CDR3 DNA reads TGTGCCAGCAGCCGATTCAGGGAGGGTAATTCACCCCTCCACTTT. It translates to CASSRFREGNSPLHF.